These 5 T cell receptor beta chains were all obtained from the same sample, sequenced in a study of T cell responses to AZD1222 COVID-19 vaccine. Measured with immunoSEQ multiplex PCR; TCRdb has only the in-frame clones, and not every one. Of 100,000 or so clones listed, roughly 89% are singletons. Material: peripheral blood, obtained 28 days after the second AZD1222 dose. The receptors originated from an adult who received the AZD1222 COVID-19 vaccine.

V is TRBV7-2 and J is TRBJ1-5; D is unresolved. Trimming cost V 2 bases and J 0 bases, with 11 bases left between them. Germline CDR1 and CDR2: SGHTA and FQGNSA. There are 16 residues in the CDR3. This chain's CDR3 is CASSLNIAGSNQPQHF. DNA for the CDR3: TGTGCCAGCAGCTTAAATATAGCTGGTAGCAATCAGCCCCAGCATTTT.

The V gene is TRBV11-1, the J gene TRBJ2-7; D uncertain. Germline V gene lookup returns CDR1 SGHAT and CDR2 FQDESV (reference sequence). Deletions cut 0 bases from V and 3 bases from J, with 9 bases between. This CDR3 region has 14 residues. In DNA form, the CDR3 reads TGTGCCAGCAGCTTAGCTGTCCACAGCTACGAGCAGTACTTC. Translating it yields CASSLAVHSYEQYF.

V and J are TRBV30 and TRBJ1-2; 10 bases line up with TRBD1. Germline V gives CDR1 GTSNPN, CDR2 SVGIG (reference sequence). The CDR3 is made up of 15 amino acids. V lost 5 bases, J lost 6 bases, and 12 bases stayed unmatched. The CDR3 sequence is CAWAETGGAWDGYTF. The CDR3 region has the DNA TGTGCCTGGGCCGAGACAGGGGGCGCGTGGGATGGCTACACCTTC.

The CDR3 is CASSSLQPQHF. In nucleotides, the CDR3 is TGTGCCAGCAGTAGCCTTCAGCCCCAGCATTTT. V gene TRBV28 combines with J gene TRBJ1-5; D is unclear. Germline values: CDR1 MDHEN, CDR2 SYDVKM. V was cut by 5 bases and J by 6 bases, with 5 bases left in between. CDR3 size: 11 residues.

This chain links TRBV19 with TRBJ2-3; TRBD2 is a possible D gene (5 bases). CDR1 is LNHDA, CDR2 SQIVND, per germline (reference sequence). The CDR3 covers 15 residues. Trimming removed 3 bases at V and 4 bases at J, with 14 bases between. The chain's CDR3 is CASSIGGFGADTQYF. For the CDR3, the DNA is TGTGCCAGTAGTATCGGCGGGTTTGGGGCAGATACGCAGTATTTT.